The 30 T cell receptor beta chains below all came from one sample that was sequenced in a study of Ad26.COV2.S vaccination and SARS-CoV-2 variants. Treatment of the sample: around 19 received Ad26.COV2.S at low or high dose, single or two shots; about five received placebo; per-sample allocation not given. Sampling occurred on day 63 after the first vaccine or placebo injection. Repertoires were generated with immunoSEQ multiplex PCR, while TCRdb's copy carries only in-frame clones and drops some. Of some 500,000 clones listed, approximately 92% were seen once; the top ten hold over 2%. This material consisted of peripheral blood, taken in a trial of Ad26.COV2.S vaccine versus placebo. The receptors derive from a person between 18 and 59 years old who received the Ad26.COV2.S COVID-19 vaccine or a placebo.

The chain uses TRBV6-6 and TRBJ2-7, with 8 positions matching TRBD1. Germline V gene data show CDR1 as MNHNY and CDR2 as SVGAGI (reference sequence). With V trimmed by 2 bases and J by 4 bases, 1 base remained unmatched. The CDR3 loop spans 13 amino acids. CDR3 sequence (DNA): TGTGCCAGCAGTTACAGGACAGGGTACGAGCAGTACGTC. Translated, it gives CASSYRTGYEQYV.

The V gene is TRBV18, the J gene TRBJ2-2; 10 bases line up with TRBD2. The trim removed 7 bases at V and 6 bases at J, leaving 5 bases unmatched. Germline V lookup: CDR1 KGHSH, CDR2 LQKENI. CDR3 length equals 14 residues. Here the CDR3 DNA reads TGTGCCAGCTACACCGGGACTAGCGCCGGGGAGCTGTTTTTT. It yields the protein CASYTGTSAGELFF.

V and J are TRBV4-2 and TRBJ1-4; no definite D call. The germline V gene encodes CDR1 LGHNA and CDR2 YNFKEQ. Between the trimmed V and J ends, which lost 3 bases and 7 bases, there was a span of 12 bases. CDR3 size: 14 residues. The CDR3 region has the DNA TGTGCCAGCAGCCAGAGGGTAAAAAGTGAAAAACTGTTTTTT. Its protein is CASSQRVKSEKLFF.

CDR3 DNA sequence: TGTGCCAGCAGTTTCGCGGGGTTCACTTCACCCCTCCACTTT. Translated: CASSFAGFTSPLHF. The chain recombines TRBV28 with TRBJ1-6; D ambiguous. Germline V CDR1 and CDR2: MDHEN, SYDVKM. The CDR3 consists of 14 residues. V lost 3 bases and J 9 bases, leaving 12 bases between the germline ends.

The genes are TRBV12-3 or TRBV12-4 and TRBJ2-7, with D perhaps assigned TRBD1 or TRBD2 (5 bases each). The CDR3 is 13 residues long. Between the trimmed V and J ends, which lost 11 bases and 3 bases, there was a span of 17 bases. The DNA of the CDR3 is TGTGCCGGACTCAGGGCCTGTGGCTACGAGCAGTACGTC. Its translation: CAGLRACGYEQYV.

V is TRBV29-1 and J is TRBJ2-1; 14 bases match TRBD2. With 6 bases clipped from V and 11 bases from J, the junction kept 6 bases outside the gene matches. The CDR3 totals 13 residues. In germline, CDR1 is SQVTM, CDR2 ANQGSEA. The CDR3 reads CSVSGLAGVQQFF. As DNA, the CDR3 is TGCAGCGTATCGGGACTAGCGGGAGTTCAGCAGTTCTTC.

The genes are TRBV7-2 and TRBJ2-4; TRBD1 agrees at 7 bases. Germline CDR1 and CDR2: SGHTA and FQGNSA. The CDR3 loop spans 15 amino acids. V shed 4 bases and J 5 bases; nucleotides not matched to a gene: 8. The CDR3 here is CASSSQGGKENIQYF. In DNA form, the CDR3 reads TGTGCCAGCAGCTCACAAGGGGGCAAGGAAAACATTCAGTACTTC.

CDR3: CASSNIPPPGRYYNEQFF. The CDR3 coding sequence is TGTGCCAGCAGCAACATCCCACCCCCCGGGAGGTATTACAATGAGCAGTTCTTC. V usage is TRBV2 and J usage is TRBJ2-1, with 7 bases aligning to TRBD2. Per germline, CDR1 SNHLY and CDR2 FYNNEI. Trimming at V came to 6 bases and at J to 4 bases, leaving 18 bases not matched to a gene. This CDR3 spans 18 amino acids.

The chain employs TRBV9 and TRBJ2-3; D is perhaps TRBD1 or TRBD2 (7 bases each). In germline, CDR1 is SGDLS, CDR2 YYNGEE. This CDR3 has 16 residues. Deletions cut 0 bases from V and 2 bases from J, with 13 bases between. The CDR3 here is CASSVAGGTTTDTQYF. In DNA form, the CDR3 reads TGTGCCAGCAGCGTAGCAGGGGGGACTACCACAGATACGCAGTATTTT.

V gene TRBV7-3 combines with J gene TRBJ1-1; possibly TRBD1 for D (6 bases). V shed 5 bases and J shed 0 bases, with 7 bases lying between them. The CDR3 loop spans 13 amino acids. The germline gives CDR1 SGHTA, CDR2 FQGTGA. CDR3 sequence: CASSRQVNTEAFF. The DNA of the CDR3 is TGTGCCAGCAGCCGACAGGTGAACACTGAAGCTTTCTTT.

The chain uses TRBV10-3 and TRBJ2-7, with 11 nucleotides matching TRBD1. This CDR3 is 15 amino acids long. Germline V lookup: CDR1 ENHRY, CDR2 SYGVKD. V shed 3 bases and J 3 bases; nucleotides not matched to a gene: 4. The CDR3 DNA is TGTGCCATCAGTGACCCCGGGACAGGGGGCTACGAGCAGTACTTC. Residues: CAISDPGTGGYEQYF.

The CDR3 region has the DNA TGCGCCAGCAGCTTCCCCCAGGGAGGGGGCACCGGGGAGCTGTTTTTT. It translates to CASSFPQGGGTGELFF. The chain links TRBV5-1 to TRBJ2-2, with D maybe TRBD2 (7 bases). The CDR3 covers 16 residues. Looked up from germline, CDR1 is SGHRS and CDR2 is YFSETQ. Trimming took off 2 bases at V and 4 bases at J, with 15 bases between the two ends.

J is TRBJ2-7 and V is TRBV6-5, with no clear D. Per the germline V gene, CDR1 is MNHEY and CDR2 is SVGAGI. The length of the CDR3 is 11 residues. V dropped 5 bases and J dropped 6 bases, with 8 bases sitting between them. CDR3 residues: CASSNPLEQYF. CDR3 nucleotide sequence: TGTGCCAGCAGTAACCCCCTCGAGCAGTACTTC.

This chain connects TRBV5-1 to TRBJ2-7, with D possibly matching TRBD1 (8 bases). V lost 5 bases to trimming and J lost 0 bases, with 12 bases between them. The CDR3 totals 14 residues. The germline gives CDR1 SGHRS, CDR2 YFSETQ. The CDR3 DNA reads TGCGCCAGCAGAGCGGGACAGGTCTCCTACGAGCAGTACTTC. Translation: CASRAGQVSYEQYF. Full variable domain (remainder filled in from reference TRBV5-1 and TRBJ2-7): KAGVTQTPRYLIKTRGQQVTLSCSPISGHRSVSWYQQTPGQGLQFLFEYFSETQRNKGNFPGRFSGRQFSNSRSEMNVSTLELGDSALYLCASRAGQVSYEQYFGPGTRLTVT.

The genes are TRBV3-1 (or the pseudogene TRBV3-2) and TRBJ2-7; a weak D match, TRBD2 (7 bases). Germline CDR1 reads LGHDT; CDR2 reads YNNKEL (reference sequence). V lost 0 bases and J lost 0, with 15 bases in between. This CDR3 contains 17 residues. The CDR3 region is CASSQDWGGPSSYEQYF. The CDR3 nucleotides read TGTGCCAGCAGCCAAGATTGGGGGGGGCCAAGCTCCTACGAGCAGTACTTC.

The count of this clone is one. V and J are TRBV3-1 (or the pseudogene TRBV3-2) and TRBJ1-2; 8 positions agree with TRBD1. CDR3 size: 15 residues. The V gene's germline CDR1 is LGHDT and CDR2 YNNKEL (reference sequence). After removal of 1 base from V and 6 bases from J, the junction contained 7 bases not matched to a gene. CDR3 protein: CASSQAPGRGHGYTF. CDR3 DNA: TGTGCCAGCAGCCAAGCCCCCGGCAGGGGGCATGGCTACACCTTC.

V and J are TRBV28 and TRBJ2-5; D is undetermined. The CDR3 extends over 14 amino acids. Germline V gives CDR1 MDHEN, CDR2 SYDVKM. V was trimmed by 7 bases and J by 2 bases, leaving 14 bases between them. The CDR3 DNA sequence: TGTGCCAGCAACCGCATGGACGGTCAAGAGACCCAGTACTTC. It encodes CASNRMDGQETQYF.

V usage is TRBV13 and J usage is TRBJ1-1; D unclear. Germline V gene data show CDR1 as PRHDT and CDR2 as FYEKMQ (reference sequence). There are 13 residues in the CDR3. V lost 2 bases and J lost 7, with 11 bases in between. The CDR3 here is CASSLSKPLEAFF. The CDR3 DNA is TGTGCCAGCAGCTTATCTAAGCCCCTTGAAGCTTTCTTT.

This clone was observed a handful of times. The chain has TRBV30 and TRBJ1-1; a weak D match, TRBD1 (6 bases). Germline V gene lookup returns CDR1 GTSNPN and CDR2 SVGIG (reference sequence). The CDR3 spans 15 residues. Trimming shortened V by 3 bases and J by 0 bases, and 14 bases separated the two germline ends. This chain's CDR3 is CAWRDLQGLNTEAFF. The CDR3 region has the DNA TGTGCCTGGAGGGACCTACAGGGTTTGAACACTGAAGCTTTCTTT. Full variable domain (remainder filled in from reference TRBV30 and TRBJ1-1): SQTIHQWPATLVQPVGSPLSLECTVEGTSNPNLYWYRQAAGRGLQLLFYSVGIGQISSEVPQNLSASRPQDRQFILSSKKLLLSDSGFYLCAWRDLQGLNTEAFFGQGTRLTVV.

The V and J genes are TRBV28 and TRBJ1-3, with D hard to call. This CDR3 comprises 13 residues. The V end lost 7 bases, the J end lost 3 bases, and 10 bases lay between the germline ends. Germline-derived CDR1 and CDR2 are MDHEN and SYDVKM. Written as DNA, the CDR3 is TGTGCCAGCACCTTACCCCATGGAAACACCATATATTTT. Translated: CASTLPHGNTIYF. Filled out from reference TRBV28 and TRBJ1-3, the complete variable domain reads DVKVTQSSRYLVKRTGEKVFLECVQDMDHENMFWYRQDPGLGLRLIYFSYDVKMKEKGDIPEGYSVSREKKERFSLILESASTNQTSMYLCASTLPHGNTIYFGEGSWLTVV.

To note about this clone: The same CDR3 arises from other DNA sequences in this sample as well. The V call is TRBV11-2, the J call TRBJ1-2; tentatively, D is TRBD1 (5 bases). The V gene lost 3 bases and the J gene lost 5 bases, with 7 bases spanning the gap. The CDR3 consists of 12 residues. Germline values: CDR1 SGHAT, CDR2 FQNNGV. As DNA, the CDR3 is TGTGCCAGCAGCTTGGGGCCTTATGGCTACACCTTC. Its protein product is CASSLGPYGYTF. The whole variable domain, remainder taken from reference TRBV11-2 and TRBJ1-2, is EAGVAQSPRYKIIEKRQSVAFWCNPISGHATLYWYQQILGQGPKLLIQFQNNGVVDDSQLPKDRFSAERLKGVDSTLKIQPAKLEDSAVYLCASSLGPYGYTFGSGTRLTVV.

The chain carries TRBV4-3 and TRBJ2-2; maybe TRBD2 (7 bases). Trimming cost V 3 bases and J 2 bases, with 19 bases left between them. Per the germline V gene, CDR1 is LGHNA and CDR2 is YSLEER. This CDR3 has 18 residues. The CDR3 coding sequence is TGCGCCAGCAGCCACCAAGGGAGGGGACACATTAACACCGGGGAGCTGTTTTTT. This translates into CASSHQGRGHINTGELFF.

This sequence joins TRBV20-1 and TRBJ2-2; D remains ambiguous. The CDR3 covers 14 residues. CDR1 DFQATT and CDR2 SNEGSKA come from the germline V gene (reference sequence). Deletions cut 3 bases from V and 5 bases from J, with 13 bases between. The CDR3 reads CSASLDLTTGELFF. As DNA, the CDR3 is TGCAGTGCTAGTTTGGACCTCACGACCGGGGAGCTGTTTTTT.

The V gene is TRBV7-3, the J gene TRBJ1-6, with D possibly matching TRBD1 (5 bases). Germline V gives CDR1 SGHTA, CDR2 FQGTGA. Trimming removed 5 bases from V and 9 bases from J, with 11 bases in between. The CDR3 totals 13 residues. The CDR3 protein is CASSPYGGSPLHF. The CDR3 region has the DNA TGTGCCAGCAGCCCCTATGGGGGTTCACCCCTCCACTTT.

The chain combines TRBV14 with TRBJ2-1, with D unclear. The length of the CDR3 is 14 residues. Germline-derived CDR1 and CDR2 are SGHDN and FVKESK. V was shortened by 6 bases and J by 1 base, with 10 bases between the two germline ends. The CDR3 region has the DNA TGTGCCAGCAGTGCTAGGCTTTCCTACAATGAGCAGTTCTTC. Translated, it gives CASSARLSYNEQFF.

This clone was counted between two and nine times. This sequence joins TRBV5-8 and TRBJ2-1; tentative D call: TRBD2 (5 bases). The germline V gene has CDR1 SGHTS and CDR2 YDEGEE. With 7 bases removed from V and 3 bases from J, the gap between germline ends came to 20 bases. CDR3 length: 16 residues. The CDR3 nucleotides are TGTGCCAGCCCCGCCCTTGGGCAGCGGTTCTACAATGAGCAGTTCTTC. It is translated as CASPALGQRFYNEQFF.

V is TRBV18 and J is TRBJ2-1; 7 positions match TRBD1. CDR3 length: 12 amino acids. V lost 3 bases to trimming and J lost 12 bases; unmatched junction nucleotides: 5. Germline loops: CDR1 KGHSH, CDR2 LQKENI. In nucleotides, the CDR3 is TGTGCCAGCTCACCCCCGGACAGGTTGCAGTTCTTC. Protein sequence: CASSPPDRLQFF.

The chain employs TRBV5-6 and TRBJ1-2; a weak D match, TRBD1 (5 bases). The CDR3 runs to 13 residues. Trimming shortened V by 2 bases and J by 3 bases, and 8 bases separated the two germline ends. Germline lookup yields CDR1 SGHDT and CDR2 YYEEEE. The CDR3 loop is CASSLWGDYGYTF. The DNA for the CDR3 is TGTGCCAGCAGCTTATGGGGGGACTATGGCTACACCTTC.

The chain links TRBV2 to TRBJ2-5; D is possibly TRBD2 (5 bases). V gave up 3 bases and J gave up 9 bases, with 14 bases separating them. CDR1 is SNHLY, CDR2 FYNNEI, per germline. This CDR3 spans 13 amino acids. The CDR3 bases are TGTGCCAGCAGTGATGCAGGTCGAGCGGCCCAGTACTTC. It encodes CASSDAGRAAQYF.

The V and J genes are TRBV4-2 and TRBJ2-1; 8 nucleotides line up with TRBD2. V gave up 0 bases and J gave up 10 bases; unmatched junction bases: 8. Germline values: CDR1 LGHNA, CDR2 YNFKEQ. The CDR3 covers 15 residues. The CDR3 region has the DNA TGTGCCAGCAGCCAAGATCTTGTGACTAGCGCAGAGCAGTTCTTC. Translating it yields CASSQDLVTSAEQFF.